The rows below give T cell receptor beta chains drawn from one sample of a study of T cell repertoires in cytomegalovirus infection. Antigens of these TCRs are unknown. TCRdb itself ran the reads through MiXCR, one entry per CDR3 protein. The profile shows 650,000 to 900,000 distinct CDR3 sequences, about 27% of them singletons. This material consisted of cultured CD8+ T cells from PBMCs, taken from culture after CMV antigen stimulation. The receptors shown here come from a human donor in good health (CMV status not recorded). Some clones in this sample may be carry-over from other donors' samples. Each CDR3 is given with its conserved first and last residue. The D gene is left open where the match is weak. The size field is filled for only some rows; it gives once, few, many or a size class.

size	V	D	J	DNA	CDR3
many	TRBV24-1	.	TRBJ1-2	TGTGCCACCAGTGACCCCGGGAGGGTCTATGGCTACACCTTC	CATSDPGRVYGYTF
few	TRBV6-5	.	TRBJ1-1	TGTGCCAGCAGTTACTTGGGGGGAGGTGACACTGAAGCTTTCTTT	CASSYLGGGDTEAFF
.	TRBV6-5	.	TRBJ1-2	TGTGCCAGCAGTTACGCCCCGGGGCATTTCGGTGGCTACACCTTC	CASSYAPGHFGGYTF
.	TRBV12-3/TRBV12-4	TRBD2	TRBJ2-7	TGTGCCAGCACTGGCGGGGGGCCGGGCTACGAGCAGTACTTC	CASTGGGPGYEQYF
.	TRBV4-1	TRBD1	TRBJ2-5	TGCGCCAGCAGCCAGGAGACAGGGCTGGTCCAAGAGACCCAGTACTTC	CASSQETGLVQETQYF
.	TRBV5-5	.	TRBJ1-4	TGTGCCAGCAGCGGACGGCGGGCTAATGAAAAACTGTTTTTT	CASSGRRANEKLFF
.	TRBV6-2/TRBV6-3	TRBD1	TRBJ2-5	TGTGCCAGCAGTTACTCGTACAGGGGAGCCCAAGAGACCCAGTACTTC	CASSYSYRGAQETQYF
.	TRBV7-6	.	TRBJ2-7	TGTGCCAGCAGCCGAAAGGGGAGGTTCGAGCAGTACTTC	CASSRKGRFEQYF
many	TRBV7-6	.	TRBJ2-2	TGTGCTAGCAGCCAGGTCGGGGGAACCGGGGAGCTGTTTTTT	CASSQVGGTGELFF
.	TRBV5-5	.	TRBJ2-3	TGTGCCAGCAGCTTGGAAAAAACAACAGATACGCAGTATTTT	CASSLEKTTDTQYF
many	TRBV7-2	.	TRBJ1-1	TGTGCCAGCAGCATCAGGGATACGAACACTGAAGCTTTCTTT	CASSIRDTNTEAFF
few	TRBV27	.	TRBJ2-1	TGTGCCAGCAGTTTATACCAGGGCACCTACAATGAGCAGTTCTTC	CASSLYQGTYNEQFF
.	TRBV12-3/TRBV12-4	.	TRBJ1-1	TGTGCCAGCAGTTGGGGGGGGGCTGGGACTGAAGCTTTCTTT	CASSWGGAGTEAFF
few	TRBV7-8	TRBD1	TRBJ1-1	TGTGCCAGCAGCTCCGTTCCTCCGACAGGGTTCATATCAAACACTGAAGCTTTCTTT	CASSSVPPTGFISNTEAFF
.	TRBV12-5	TRBD2	TRBJ2-1	TGTGCTAGTAGGATTGCCGGGACTAGCGGGGGAGGGGGCAATGAGCAGTTCTTC	CASRIAGTSGGGGNEQFF
.	TRBV2	.	TRBJ2-1	TGTGCCAGCCCTGACTACAATGAGCAGTTCTTC	CASPDYNEQFF
.	TRBV19	TRBD1	TRBJ1-2	TGTGCCAGTAGTGCCTGGGACAGGGACTATGGCTACACCTTC	CASSAWDRDYGYTF
.	TRBV9	TRBD1	TRBJ1-2	TGTGCCAGCAGCGGACAGGGGGCACACTATGGCTACACCTTC	CASSGQGAHYGYTF
.	TRBV5-1	.	TRBJ1-2	TGCGCCAGCAGCTTGGCCAGGGCTAACTATGGCTACACCTTC	CASSLARANYGYTF
.	TRBV14	TRBD1	TRBJ1-1	TGTGCCAGCAGCCAAGTGAGGGGGCCGAGTAGTACTGAAGCTTTCTTT	CASSQVRGPSSTEAFF
few	TRBV18	.	TRBJ2-2	TGTGCCAGCTCACCCGGCGGGGGCGGAACCACCGGGGAGCTGTTTTTT	CASSPGGGGTTGELFF
.	TRBV4-1	TRBD2	TRBJ2-1	TGCGCCAGCAGCCAAGAGTGGCGGGGGGGCGGGAATGAGCAGTTCTTC	CASSQEWRGGGNEQFF